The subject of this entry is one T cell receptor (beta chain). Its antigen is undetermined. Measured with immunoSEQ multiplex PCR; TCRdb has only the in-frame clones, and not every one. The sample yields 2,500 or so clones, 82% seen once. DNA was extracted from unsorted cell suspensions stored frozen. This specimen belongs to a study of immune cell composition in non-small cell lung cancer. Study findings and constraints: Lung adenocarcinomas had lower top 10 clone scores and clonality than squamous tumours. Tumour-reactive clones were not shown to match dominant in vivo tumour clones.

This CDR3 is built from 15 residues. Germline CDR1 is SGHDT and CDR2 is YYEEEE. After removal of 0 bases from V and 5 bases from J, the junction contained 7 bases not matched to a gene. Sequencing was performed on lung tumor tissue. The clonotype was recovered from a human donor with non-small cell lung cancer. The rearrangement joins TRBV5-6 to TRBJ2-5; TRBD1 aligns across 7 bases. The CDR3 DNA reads TGTGCCAGCAGCTTGGGATACAGGGGAAGGGAGACCCAGTACTTC. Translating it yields CASSLGYRGRETQYF.